The T cell receptor (beta chain) described here comes from a study of cytomegalovirus exposure and HLA in healthy donors. The study sampled nominally healthy donors, though unrecorded immune exposures were likely. The V gene end was trimmed by 4 bases and the J gene end by 3 bases; junction bases not matched to a gene: 10. Germline CDR1 and CDR2: SGHDT and YYEEEE. CDR3 length equals 15 residues. Primers: 60 Vbeta forward and 13 Jbeta reverse. Assay used: immunoSEQ multiplex PCR; TCRdb lists only in-frame clones, some missing. Here the sample table reports about 31,000 clones. The TCR comes from a female donor in good health and CMV-seronegative. V gene TRBV5-6 combines with J gene TRBJ2-7; the match to TRBD2 covers 7 bases. The specimen was PBMCs. CDR3 protein: CASSPLRLADYEQYF. In nucleotides, the CDR3 is TGTGCCAGCAGCCCGCTTAGGCTAGCGGACTACGAGCAGTACTTC.